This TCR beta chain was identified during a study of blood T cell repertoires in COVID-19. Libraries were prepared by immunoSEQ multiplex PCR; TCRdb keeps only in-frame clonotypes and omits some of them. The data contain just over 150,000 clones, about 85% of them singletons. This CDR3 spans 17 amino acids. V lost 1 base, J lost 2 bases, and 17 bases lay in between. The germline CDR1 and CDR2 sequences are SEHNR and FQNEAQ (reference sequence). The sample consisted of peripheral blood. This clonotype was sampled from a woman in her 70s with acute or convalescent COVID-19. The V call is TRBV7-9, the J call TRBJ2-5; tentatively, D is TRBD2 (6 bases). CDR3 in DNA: TGTGCCAGCAGCTTAGGACCGGCGGGGAAATCGCAAGAGACCCAGTACTTC. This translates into CASSLGPAGKSQETQYF.